This T cell receptor beta chain is from a study of CD8 T cells in Susac syndrome (dated by TCRdb to about 2019). With regard to the full study: Among the Susac syndrome patients who were sequenced, clinically active disease was present in five or six and clinical remission was observed in under ten. At blood withdrawal, Susac syndrome patients were therapy-naive, treated with corticosteroids (with IVIg additionally given to some), or treated with IVIg alone. Repertoire sequencing was used to test whether CD8+ T cell activation and differentiation in Susac syndrome was antigen driven. The clonality of the CD8+ T cell repertoire was compared across about a dozen healthy donors, roughly 14 Susac syndrome patients and about 16 multiple sclerosis patients. Points the paper makes about the study in general: Clonal expansion was observed in Susac syndrome CD8+ repertoires, with the highest expansion in CD8+ TEMRA cells and greater expansion in clinically active than in remitting patients. Around 15 and five Susac-specific public clones were found in the total CD8+ and CD8+ TEMRA repertoires, respectively. The number of individuals in the TCR sequencing and HLA analysis was recognized as being relatively small.

Taken from cysteine to phenylalanine, the CDR3 has 17 residues. CDR3 DNA is the only sequence kept; it has 51 bases, read in frame from the first base. Reading the germline V gene gives CDR1 SGHDT and CDR2 YYEEEE. Ends trimmed: V by 1 base, J by 4 bases; bases unmatched to a gene: 5. Peripheral blood CD8+ and CD4+ T cells from healthy donors, Susac syndrome patients and multiple sclerosis patients were profiled by high-throughput TCR beta sequencing. The Susac syndrome patients fulfilled recently defined diagnostic criteria for definite or probable disease. CD8+ TEMRA cells were enriched by FACS, while bulk CD8+ and CD4+ T cells were purified by magnetic negative isolation. Blood was collected in EDTA tubes and processed within 24 hours, with PBMCs isolated through density gradient centrifugation. PBMCs intended for TCR sequencing were cryopreserved in liquid nitrogen and were subsequently thawed in a 37 degrees C water bath. The sorted or isolated CD4+, CD8+ and CD8+ TEMRA cells had a purity of 90% or higher.

RNA was extracted with the RNeasy kit and 0.5 to 1 ug was reverse transcribed using random hexamers. TCR beta CDR3 regions were amplified with the immunoSEQ multiplex PCR assay covering 54 Vbeta and 13 Jbeta segments. Bias from PCR amplification was corrected by using a synthetic template baseline for primer optimization and for computational correction. The paper's data handling went like this. Only productive sequences were kept, with reads annotated to V, D and J genes according to IMGT and analyzed in immunoSEQ Analyzer. Clonality was computed as one minus Shannon entropy normalized by log2 of the number of productive unique sequences. For each patient and control, public and private clones were evaluated among the 100 most prevalent clones. Clones were defined as Susac-specific when absent from the healthy and MS cohorts, from approximately 970 published viral clones and from other ImmuneACCESS disease sequences. TCRdb trimmed the raw reads at Q25, called clones with MiXCR and kept productive beta chains. Merged by CDR3 protein, the rows form single entries marked with the most common genes and DNA. The V and J calls follow TCRdb's processing rather than the paper's. This sample comprises fewer than 90,000 distinct CDR3 sequences, nearly 95% of them detected only once. The ten largest clones capture approximately 1% of the sample.

With respect to this clonotype: It lacks a known antigen. No much larger clonotype is one base removed from it; base qualities were not supplied.

This receptor was obtained from a human donor with Susac syndrome. Sequenced input: CD8+ T cells from PBMCs. The chain couples TRBV5-6 to TRBJ2-5, with 15 bases aligning to TRBD2. Here the CDR3 is given as CASSLTGLAGGIETQYF. The DNA is as follows: TGTGCCAGCAGCTTGACGGGACTAGCGGGGGGTATAGAGACCCAGTACTTC.